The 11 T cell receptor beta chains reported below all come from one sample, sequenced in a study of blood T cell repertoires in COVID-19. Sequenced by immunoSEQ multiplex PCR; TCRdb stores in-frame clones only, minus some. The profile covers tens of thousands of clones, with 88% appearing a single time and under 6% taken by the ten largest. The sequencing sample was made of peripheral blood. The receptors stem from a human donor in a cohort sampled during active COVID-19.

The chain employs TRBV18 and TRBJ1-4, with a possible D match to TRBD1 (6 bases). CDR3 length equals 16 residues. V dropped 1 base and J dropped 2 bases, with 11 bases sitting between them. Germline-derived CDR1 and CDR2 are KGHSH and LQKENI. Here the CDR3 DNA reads TGTGCCAGCTCACCACGATTCGGACAGACTAATGAAAAACTGTTTTTT. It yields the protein CASSPRFGQTNEKLFF.

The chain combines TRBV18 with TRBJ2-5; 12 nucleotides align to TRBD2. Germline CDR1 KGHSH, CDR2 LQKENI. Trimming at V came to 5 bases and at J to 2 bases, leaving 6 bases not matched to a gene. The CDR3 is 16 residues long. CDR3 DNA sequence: TGTGCCAGCTCAACCCTCGGACTAGCGGGGCAAGAGACCCAGTACTTC. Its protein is CASSTLGLAGQETQYF.

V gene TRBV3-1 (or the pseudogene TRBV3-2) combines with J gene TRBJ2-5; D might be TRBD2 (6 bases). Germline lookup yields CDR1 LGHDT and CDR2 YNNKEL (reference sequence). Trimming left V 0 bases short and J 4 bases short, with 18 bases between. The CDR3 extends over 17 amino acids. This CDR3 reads CASSQERKERRGETQYF. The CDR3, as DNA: TGTGCCAGCAGCCAAGAACGTAAAGAGCGGAGGGGAGAGACCCAGTACTTC.

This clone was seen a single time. CDR3 DNA: TGTGCCAGCAGCGGCCAACAGATTAACACCGGGGAGCTGTTTTTT. Protein product: CASSGQQINTGELFF. The chain joins TRBV7-6 to TRBJ2-2; D is uncertain. The CDR3 consists of 15 residues. The V and J ends lost 5 bases and 2 bases respectively, with 12 bases between them. The germline V gene encodes CDR1 SGHVS and CDR2 FNYEAQ.

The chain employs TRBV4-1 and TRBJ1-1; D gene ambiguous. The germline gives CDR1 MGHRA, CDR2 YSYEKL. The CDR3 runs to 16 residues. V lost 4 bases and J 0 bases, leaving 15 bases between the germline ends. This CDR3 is CASSRPPGGLNTEAFF. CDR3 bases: TGCGCCAGCAGCCGGCCCCCTGGCGGCCTGAACACTGAAGCTTTCTTT.

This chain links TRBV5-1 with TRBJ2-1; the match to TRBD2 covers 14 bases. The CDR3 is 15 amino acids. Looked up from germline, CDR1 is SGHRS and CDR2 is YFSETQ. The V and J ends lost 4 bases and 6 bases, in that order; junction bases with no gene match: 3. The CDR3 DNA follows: TGCGCCAGCAGCATGGGACTAGCGGGAGTCAATGAGCAGTTCTTC. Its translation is CASSMGLAGVNEQFF.

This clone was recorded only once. The CDR3 protein is CASSLGRMGALGNEQFF. DNA of the CDR3: TGTGCCAGCAGCTTAGGTAGGATGGGCGCGTTGGGCAATGAGCAGTTCTTC. The J gene is TRBJ2-1, the V gene TRBV7-2, with D unclear. CDR1 and CDR2 from the germline V gene are SGHTA and FQGNSA. The CDR3 has 17 residues. Trimming cost V 1 base and J 6 bases, with 19 bases left between them.

This chain's CDR3 is CASSPRAVGYTF. CDR3 sequence (DNA): TGTGCCAGCAGCCCCAGGGCGGTTGGCTACACCTTC. The chain links TRBV11-2 to TRBJ1-2; TRBD1 might be the D (5 bases). The germline V gene has CDR1 SGHAT and CDR2 FQNNGV. The CDR3 has 12 amino acids. V shed 5 bases and J shed 7 bases, with 11 bases lying between them.

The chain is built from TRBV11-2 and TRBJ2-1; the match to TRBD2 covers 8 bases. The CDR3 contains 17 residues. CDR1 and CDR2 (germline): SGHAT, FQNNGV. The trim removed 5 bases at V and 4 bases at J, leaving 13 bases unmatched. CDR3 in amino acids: CASSRRGGGRRYNEQFF. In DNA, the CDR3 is TGTGCCAGCAGCCGTAGGGGGGGCGGGAGGCGGTACAATGAGCAGTTCTTC.

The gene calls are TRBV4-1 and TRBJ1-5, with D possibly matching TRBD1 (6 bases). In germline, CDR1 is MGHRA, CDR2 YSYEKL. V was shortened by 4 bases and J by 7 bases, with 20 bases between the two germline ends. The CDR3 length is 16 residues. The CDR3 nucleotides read TGCGCCAGCAGCCTTACGATACCCAGGGGTTTGCAGCCCCAGCATTTT. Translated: CASSLTIPRGLQPQHF.

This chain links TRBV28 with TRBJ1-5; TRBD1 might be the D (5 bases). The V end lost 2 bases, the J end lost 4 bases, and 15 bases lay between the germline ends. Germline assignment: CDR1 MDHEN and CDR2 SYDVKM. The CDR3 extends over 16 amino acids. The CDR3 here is CASSLVSAGPNQPQHF. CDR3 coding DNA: TGTGCCAGCAGTTTAGTGTCCGCGGGGCCGAATCAGCCCCAGCATTTT.